This TCR beta chain was sequenced during a study of technical replicates of blood from several donors (dated by TCRdb to about 2017). As encoded in the germline V gene (reference sequence), CDR1 is GTSNPN while CDR2 is SVGIG. Taken from cysteine to phenylalanine, the CDR3 has 15 residues. Only CDR3 DNA is held: 45 bases, read in frame from base 1. V and J are truncated by 2 bases and 3 bases respectively, leaving an intervening sequence of 17 bases. A note on this clone: No antigen is known for it. One base away there is no much larger clone; base qualities are not given.

The protocol used for the library was the immunoSEQ multiplex PCR assay. What TCRdb holds here is the immuneACCESS table cut down to in-frame rearrangements. Part of the clones is not present; checked against another copy, under half of the missing clones reflect an unresolved V gene, and the others are unexplained. Recorded for this sample are tens of thousands of clones; roughly 90% of them occurred a single time. 0.4% to 0.5% of the sample rests with the top ten. This sequence originates from a human donor in good health. Material: T cells isolated from PBMCs. The chain links TRBV30 with TRBJ2-7, with TRBD2 tentatively as D gene (5 bases match). DNA sequence: TGTGCCTGGAGTTTCGGGGTCGCGAGGTTCTACGAGCAGTACTTC. It specifies CAWSFGVARFYEQYF. When the CDR3 is completed using the reference TRBV30 and TRBJ2-7 genes on either side, the full variable domain is SQTIHQWPATLVQPVGSPLSLECTVEGTSNPNLYWYRQAAGRGLQLLFYSVGIGQISSEVPQNLSASRPQDRQFILSSKKLLLSDSGFYLCAWSFGVARFYEQYFGPGTRLTVT.